One sample yielded the 9 T cell receptor beta chains listed below, sequenced in a study of T-cell memory formation after mild COVID-19. TCRdb independently ran MiXCR on the 5' RACE reads; one entry per CDR3 protein. The data hold about 610,000 distinct CDR3 sequences, with 17% observed a single time. Sequenced material: PBMCs or a T cell subset sorted from them (not recorded which). Receptors originate from an adult woman who had mild COVID-19 (a few samples of this study predate the infection). Cell type and time point are not known.

The chain employs TRBV28 and TRBJ2-4; perhaps TRBD1 as D (5 bases). The germline gives CDR1 MDHEN, CDR2 SYDVKM. The CDR3 is 13 amino acids. Trimming stripped 7 bases from V and 6 bases from J, with 13 bases between. The CDR3 is CASKGASGNIQYF. DNA for the CDR3: TGTGCCAGCAAAGGGGCCTCTGGAAACATTCAGTACTTC. Together with reference TRBV28 and TRBJ2-4, the CDR3 gives the full variable domain: DVKVTQSSRYLVKRTGEKVFLECVQDMDHENMFWYRQDPGLGLRLIYFSYDVKMKEKGDIPEGYSVSREKKERFSLILESASTNQTSMYLCASKGASGNIQYFGAGTRLSVL.

The rearrangement joins TRBV6-6 to TRBJ1-4; D is possibly TRBD1 (6 bases). Between the trimmed V and J ends, which lost 11 bases and 4 bases, there was a span of 11 bases. This CDR3 region has 12 residues. Germline V gene lookup returns CDR1 MNHNY and CDR2 SVGAGI (reference sequence). The CDR3 loop reads CAVQGFNEKLFF. The CDR3 coding sequence is TGTGCCGTTCAGGGGTTTAATGAAAAACTGTTTTTT.

A few counts support this clonotype. The chain carries TRBV11-2 and TRBJ2-7; 9 nucleotides line up with TRBD1. V lost 5 bases, J lost 5 bases, and 7 bases stayed unmatched. The CDR3 covers 14 residues. Germline lookup yields CDR1 SGHAT and CDR2 FQNNGV. DNA of the CDR3: TGTGCCAGCAGCAGAGGGACAGGGCTGGACGAGCAGTACTTC. Translating gives CASSRGTGLDEQYF.

This clonotype was seen a few times. The chain links TRBV20-1 to TRBJ2-1; TRBD2 matches 9 bases. Per the germline V gene, CDR1 is DFQATT and CDR2 is SNEGSKA (reference sequence). CDR3 length: 18 residues. Unmatched junction bases numbered 19, after V lost 6 bases and J lost 4 bases. In DNA, the CDR3 is TGCAGTGCCACGACAGGGCTAGTAGCGGGAGCGGCGTACAATGAGCAGTTCTTC. It translates to CSATTGLVAGAAYNEQFF.

The genes are TRBV4-3 and TRBJ1-1; TRBD1 matches at 7 bases. CDR1 is LGHNA and CDR2 is YSLEER in the germline V gene. The CDR3 runs to 16 residues. The trim removed 4 bases at V and 1 base at J, leaving 9 bases unmatched. The CDR3 region is CASSRDREPSNTEAFF. In DNA, the CDR3 is TGCGCCAGCAGCCGCGACAGGGAACCTTCGAACACTGAAGCTTTCTTT.

This clonotype was observed a handful of times. The chain uses TRBV7-9 and TRBJ1-1; a possible D gene is TRBD1 (6 bases). There are 11 residues in the CDR3. Germline lookup yields CDR1 SEHNR and CDR2 FQNEAQ (reference sequence). V was clipped by 2 bases and J by 11 bases, with 9 bases between them. CDR3 bases: TGTGCCAGCAGCTTACAGGGGTTCGCTTTCTTT. It is translated as CASSLQGFAFF.

The V gene is TRBV7-3, the J gene TRBJ2-3; TRBD1 matches 7 bases. Germline CDR1 SGHTA, CDR2 FQGTGA. The CDR3 has 16 amino acids. Unmatched junction bases numbered 7, after V lost 2 bases and J lost 2 bases. CDR3 sequence: CASSLLGTEYTDTQYF. CDR3 sequence (DNA): TGTGCCAGCAGCTTACTTGGGACAGAATACACAGATACGCAGTATTTT.

This chain connects TRBV6-1 to TRBJ2-7; D remains ambiguous. Trimming shortened V by 6 bases and J by 0 bases, and 15 bases separated the two germline ends. CDR3 length: 15 amino acids. Germline values: CDR1 MNHNS, CDR2 SASEGT. CDR3 loop: CASRGSALSSYEQYF. In DNA, the CDR3 is TGTGCCAGCAGGGGTTCGGCGCTCAGCTCCTACGAGCAGTACTTC.

The V call is TRBV5-1, the J call TRBJ2-1; weak D call: TRBD1 (6 bases). The CDR3 is 15 residues long. CDR1 is SGHRS, CDR2 YFSETQ, per germline. Between the trimmed V and J ends, which lost 8 bases and 5 bases, there was a span of 20 bases. CDR3 amino acids: CARAGWGPPDNEQFF. CDR3 in DNA: TGCGCCAGAGCAGGTTGGGGGCCGCCCGACAATGAGCAGTTCTTC.